This T cell receptor beta chain was obtained from a study of blood T cell repertoires in COVID-19. About the research overall: From the United States, Italy and Spain came samples of acute and convalescent COVID-19.

In germline, CDR1 is MNHNY, CDR2 SVGAGI (reference sequence). The CDR3 has 15 amino acids. Deletions cut 8 bases from V and 2 bases from J, with 16 bases between. Authors' analysis steps: Estimates of nucleated cell counts were drawn from the amplification of reference gene primers. The repertoire was sequenced with immunoSEQ multiplex PCR; TCRdb's copy has only in-frame clones and lacks some. Clonal size and the V and J genes are those of that table, whereas D and trimming came from the DNA. This table has about 300,000 clones, around 90% appearing once. The TCR sequence derives from a man younger than 30 with active or convalescent COVID-19. This chain uses TRBV6-6 with TRBJ1-5, with D maybe TRBD1 (6 bases). The sequencing sample was made of peripheral blood. The CDR3 region is CASRTGGGGNQPQHF. DNA for the CDR3: TGTGCCAGCCGGACGGGGGGGGGCGGCAATCAGCCCCAGCATTTT.